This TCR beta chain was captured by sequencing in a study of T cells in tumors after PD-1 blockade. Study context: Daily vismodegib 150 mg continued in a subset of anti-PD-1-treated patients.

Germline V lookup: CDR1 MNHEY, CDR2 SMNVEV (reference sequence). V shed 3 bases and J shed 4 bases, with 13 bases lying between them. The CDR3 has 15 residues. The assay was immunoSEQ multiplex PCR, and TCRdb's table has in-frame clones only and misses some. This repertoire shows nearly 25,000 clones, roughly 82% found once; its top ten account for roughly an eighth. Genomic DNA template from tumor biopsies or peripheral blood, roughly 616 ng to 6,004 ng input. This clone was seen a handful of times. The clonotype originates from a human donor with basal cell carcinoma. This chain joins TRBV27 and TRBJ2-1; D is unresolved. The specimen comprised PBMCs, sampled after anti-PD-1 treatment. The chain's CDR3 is CASSFRLGFYNEQFF. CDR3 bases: TGTGCCAGCAGTTTTAGGTTGGGGTTTTACAATGAGCAGTTCTTC.